This T cell receptor beta chain is drawn from a study of blood T cells in healthy people across ages. Sample-barcoded 5' priming and a J-beta primer mix drove a second PCR of about 6 to 12 cycles. TCRdb reprocessed the 5' RACE reads via MiXCR and lists one record per CDR3 protein. The sample lists hundreds of thousands of distinct CDR3 sequences, roughly three fifths occurring once. This clonotype was seen only a few times. Germline CDR1 and CDR2: MNHEY and SMNVEV (reference sequence). J lost 4 bases, V lost 2 bases, and 10 bases had no gene match. This CDR3 comprises 16 residues. The sequencing input was blood. The origin of this receptor is a man in his forties or fifties in good health. The chain uses TRBV27 and TRBJ2-5, with 7 bases that match TRBD2. The chain's CDR3 is CASSLDGREGIETQYF. The CDR3 DNA sequence: TGTGCCAGCAGTTTAGACGGCAGGGAGGGGATAGAGACCCAGTACTTC.